The 10 T cell receptor beta chains below were found in one sample sequenced in a study of shared T cell receptors in the human thymus. Clones were read by immunoSEQ multiplex PCR, and TCRdb kept only the in-frame ones, dropping some. In the table there are 500,000 to 850,000 clones, roughly 86% of which are singletons. This same sample was also taken into another study, of human thymus T cells.

Specimen: thymocytes. These receptor sequences come from a boy under two years old with a congenital heart defect.

Turning to this clone: The junction differs from germline at one of its ends, possibly a read error. The rearrangement joins TRBV19 to TRBJ1-1; D perhaps matches TRBD1 (5 bases). Germline V lookup: CDR1 LNHDA, CDR2 SQIVND (reference sequence). CDR3 length equals 10 residues. CDR3 amino acids: CASGGVALVF. CDR3 sequence (DNA): TGTGCCAGCGGGGGGGTTGCCCTAGTTTTT.

The V gene is TRBV25-1, the J gene TRBJ1-6, with D possibly matching TRBD1 (6 bases). From germline, CDR1 is MGHDK and CDR2 SYGVNS. The CDR3 extends over 18 amino acids. V lost 4 bases and J 0 bases, leaving 16 bases between the germline ends. The CDR3 reads CASSGPGHHSSYNSPLHF. For the CDR3, the DNA is TGTGCCAGCAGTGGGCCGGGACATCACAGCTCCTATAATTCACCCCTCCACTTT.

This chain uses TRBV11-2 with TRBJ2-2; D not resolved. The CDR3 runs 10 residues. V lost 4 bases to trimming and J lost 13 bases, with 7 bases between them. The germline CDR1 and CDR2 sequences are SGHAT and FQNNGV. CDR3 nucleotides: TGTGCCAGCAGCTCGGGTTTGCTGTTTTTT. Translating it yields CASSSGLLFF.

V usage is TRBV13 and J usage is TRBJ1-1; unclear D gene. Trimming shortened V by 5 bases and J by 3 bases, and 7 bases separated the two germline ends. Per germline, CDR1 PRHDT and CDR2 FYEKMQ (reference sequence). The CDR3 sequence is 12 residues long. CDR3 bases: TGTGCCAGCAGCCGCTCAGACACTGAAGCTTTCTTT. Protein sequence: CASSRSDTEAFF.

The chain employs TRBV29-1 and TRBJ2-7; 11 bases align to TRBD2. The CDR3 length is 14 residues. Trimming at V came to 6 bases and at J to 2 bases, leaving 6 bases not matched to a gene. CDR1 is SQVTM, CDR2 ANQGSEA, per germline. CDR3 DNA sequence: TGCAGCGTCAATAGCGGGGGGGCCACCTACGAGCAGTACTTC. This translates into CSVNSGGATYEQYF.

This clone was counted between two and nine times. The chain carries TRBV5-1 and TRBJ1-4; D gene ambiguous. Germline V gives CDR1 SGHRS, CDR2 YFSETQ. The germline V and J ends were trimmed by 4 bases and 0 bases, with 13 bases remaining between them. The CDR3 covers 16 residues. DNA of the CDR3: TGCGCCAGCAGCCTGGACCACAGACCAACTAATGAAAAACTGTTTTTT. Protein product: CASSLDHRPTNEKLFF.

The rearrangement joins TRBV19 to TRBJ2-3; 10 positions agree with TRBD2. Trimming removed 3 bases from V and 0 bases from J; junction bases left unmatched: 3. Germline loops: CDR1 LNHDA, CDR2 SQIVND (reference sequence). There are 16 residues in the CDR3. CDR3 in DNA: TGTGCCAGTAGTATGAGGACTAGCGGTAGCACAGATACGCAGTATTTT. Translated: CASSMRTSGSTDTQYF.

The rearrangement uses TRBV27 and TRBJ2-1; TRBD2 aligns across 14 bases. This CDR3 has 13 residues. CDR1 is MNHEY and CDR2 is SMNVEV in the germline V gene (reference sequence). V gave up 6 bases and J gave up 14 bases; unmatched junction bases: 6. CDR3 nucleotides: TGTGCCAGCAGCCCAAGACTAGCGGGAGGGAAGTTCTTC. The encoded protein is CASSPRLAGGKFF.

The CDR3 coding sequence is TGTGCCAGCAGCGTAGAGAGCGGGAGGGCCGGGGACACCGGGGAGCTGTTTTTT. It is translated as CASSVESGRAGDTGELFF. This chain connects TRBV9 to TRBJ2-2; TRBD2 aligns across 10 bases. This CDR3 spans 18 amino acids. The germline V gene encodes CDR1 SGDLS and CDR2 YYNGEE. Trimming removed 0 bases from V and 3 bases from J; junction bases left unmatched: 8.

The chain recombines TRBV6-1 with TRBJ2-4; 8 positions match TRBD1. With V trimmed by 4 bases and J by 0 bases, 11 bases remained unmatched. Germline CDR1 and CDR2: MNHNS and SASEGT. This CDR3 contains 18 residues. This chain's CDR3 is CASSGRTGTEEAKNIQYF. CDR3 coding DNA: TGTGCCAGCAGTGGGCGGACAGGGACAGAAGAAGCCAAAAACATTCAGTACTTC.